This is a list of T cell receptor beta chains from one sample in a study of T cell responses to AZD1222 COVID-19 vaccine. The repertoire was sequenced with immunoSEQ multiplex PCR; TCRdb's copy has only in-frame clones and lacks some. The sample includes 140,000 or so clones, roughly 89% seen only once; the top ten take 1.7%. This sample comprised peripheral blood, obtained on day 0 of AZD1222 vaccination. The origin of the receptors is an adult in good health. Each CDR3 is given with its conserved first and last residue.

j_call	v_call	cdr3_aa
TRBJ1-3	TRBV29-1	CSVSTLTGNTIYF
TRBJ2-7	TRBV2	CASSEARTAEQYF
TRBJ1-2	TRBV25-1	CASSMTGRVGYTF
TRBJ2-1	TRBV3-1/TRBV3-2	CASKRLAASYNEQFF
TRBJ1-1	TRBV5-6	CASSRGPGGRRTEAFF
TRBJ1-1	TRBV5-1	CASSLAPNTEAFF
TRBJ2-1	TRBV19	CASSPRTGRSYNEQFF
TRBJ1-1	TRBV5-1	CASAHEDGSTEAFF
TRBJ1-4	TRBV5-4	CASSLPGEKLFF
TRBJ1-6	TRBV4-1	CASSQEGTAGVRPLHF
TRBJ2-7	TRBV7-3	CASSFDSSSPYEQYF
TRBJ1-4	TRBV19	CASSGGINEKLFF
TRBJ1-1	TRBV11-2	CASSLRNTEAFF
TRBJ1-1	TRBV18	CASSPTAANTEAFF
TRBJ2-7	TRBV19	CASSSMPGTTIHEQYF
TRBJ2-1	TRBV11-2	CASSRFWGGRARNEQFF
TRBJ2-2	TRBV29-1	CSVSTRPTNTGELFF
TRBJ1-2	TRBV6-5	CASTDPPGVGGYTF
TRBJ1-1	TRBV7-2	CASSQWTRPGTEAFF
TRBJ2-7	TRBV6-5	CASSLTSGSSYEQYF
TRBJ1-1	TRBV11-1	CASSLDQGSEAFF
TRBJ2-7	TRBV19	CASSINDGYEQYF
TRBJ2-7	TRBV11-2	CASSFIKGRSYEQYF
TRBJ2-3	TRBV5-1	CASSHPASAPGPQYF
TRBJ2-3	TRBV6-2/TRBV6-3	CASSYSREGRTDTQYF
TRBJ2-7	TRBV11-3	CASSLDDSLGVTYEQYF
TRBJ1-3	TRBV10-1	CASPEHNSGNTIYF
TRBJ2-7	TRBV29-1	CSVRDFYLYEQYF
TRBJ2-7	TRBV27	CASSTGTLLSYEQYF